This T cell receptor (beta chain) appears in the sequencing data of a study of response to subunit inactivated influenza vaccine. Germline V lookup: CDR1 LNHDA, CDR2 SQIVND (reference sequence). The CDR3 is 15 residues long. The V segment lost 5 bases and the J segment 7 bases; nucleotides outside the gene matches: 6. One entry per CDR3 protein results from TCRdb running MiXCR on the RT-PCR reads. The repertoire includes around 760,000 distinct CDR3 sequences, approximately 15% of them detected once, and around 6.5% sits in the top ten. The genes are TRBV19 and TRBJ1-6; 9 bases are a match to TRBD1. This specimen consisted of PBMCs from blood, obtained 14 to 15 days before vaccination. The clonotype comes from a man aged 50 to 60 who received an inactivated influenza vaccine. CDR3 region: CASSPTTGGNSPLHF. DNA for the CDR3: TGTGCCAGTAGTCCAACGACAGGGGGGAATTCACCCCTCCACTTT.